This T cell receptor (beta chain) was sequenced in a study of tumor-infiltrating lymphocytes in primary liver carcinoma. Study details: Per sample, productive TCRbeta reads numbered roughly 3.65 to 8 million, similar across tissue types.

Constant-region priming of about 500 ng total RNA yielded TCR beta cDNA. Libraries of TCR beta came from three nested multiplex PCR rounds with slightly modified ARM-PCR. In the first two PCR rounds, TRBV1-TRBV30 forward primers were paired with a C-beta reverse primer, and each round lasted roughly 9 cycles. TCRdb passed the multiplex PCR reads through MiXCR, listing each CDR3 protein once. The repertoire holds around 25,000 distinct CDR3 sequences, with over 65% as singletons. About this clonotype itself: One junction end does not reproduce the germline sequence, and a read error may be involved.

From unsorted bulk tissue weighing about 20-33 mg, DNA and RNA were co-extracted. Over 80% viable tumor cells were present in every tumor sample. Germline CDR1 is SGHNT and CDR2 is YYREEE (reference sequence). The CDR3 sequence is 14 residues long. The clonotype comes from a man aged 35-49 years with primary liver carcinoma and hepatitis B virus infection. Sequencing was done on a sample of liver tumor tissue from sampling region 3. Subset meaning: tumor region T3, left-lateral pole. J is TRBJ2-3 and V is TRBV5-4, with no clear D. The CDR3 DNA follows: TGCGCCAGCAGCCAGACCCAGGTCACAGATAGGCAGTATTTT. It encodes CASSQTQVTDRQYF.